Each of the 18 T cell receptor beta chains below was sequenced from the same sample in a study of T cell changes during pregnancy in multiple sclerosis. Repertoires were generated with immunoSEQ multiplex PCR, while TCRdb's copy carries only in-frame clones and drops some. In the table there are about 68,000 clones, 91% of which are singletons. The sample consisted of peripheral blood, taken in the second trimester of pregnancy. Receptors originate from a female donor with multiple sclerosis, enrolled in a pregnancy study.

This clone was seen once. The chain couples TRBV9 to TRBJ1-3, with TRBD1 matching over 8 bases. V lost 1 base, J lost 0 bases, and 9 bases stayed unmatched. The CDR3 consists of 18 residues. CDR1 is SGDLS, CDR2 YYNGEE, per germline. The CDR3 sequence: CASSVSLTGGSSGNTIYF. The DNA of the CDR3 is TGTGCCAGCAGCGTATCCCTTACAGGGGGAAGCTCTGGAAACACCATATATTTT.

Only one count was recorded for this clone. The gene calls are TRBV5-1 and TRBJ2-1; 9 bases align to TRBD2. This CDR3 spans 16 amino acids. Trimming took 0 bases from V and 0 from J; bases not matched to a gene: 1. Germline loops: CDR1 SGHRS, CDR2 YFSETQ. CDR3 nucleotide sequence: TGCGCCAGCAGCTTGGTTAGCGGGGGCTCCTACAATGAGCAGTTCTTC. Its protein product is CASSLVSGGSYNEQFF. Filled out from reference TRBV5-1 and TRBJ2-1, the complete variable domain reads KAGVTQTPRYLIKTRGQQVTLSCSPISGHRSVSWYQQTPGQGLQFLFEYFSETQRNKGNFPGRFSGRQFSNSRSEMNVSTLELGDSALYLCASSLVSGGSYNEQFFGPGTRLTVL.

The chain is built from TRBV7-2 and TRBJ2-7, with D perhaps TRBD1 (5 bases). The CDR3 totals 14 residues. V shed 4 bases and J shed 7 bases, with 17 bases lying between them. Germline assignment: CDR1 SGHTA and CDR2 FQGNSA. The CDR3: CASSSKQVSREQYF. The CDR3 DNA sequence: TGTGCCAGCAGCTCCAAACAGGTTTCGCGGGAGCAGTACTTC.

V and J are TRBV7-8 and TRBJ1-5; TRBD1 agrees at 10 bases. In germline, CDR1 is SGHVS, CDR2 FQNEAQ. V shed 0 bases, J shed 3 bases, and the junction held 2 bases outside the gene matches. The CDR3 is 16 amino acids. In DNA, the CDR3 is TGTGCCAGCAGCTTAGCGGGGACAGGGGACAATCAGCCCCAGCATTTT. Translating gives CASSLAGTGDNQPQHF.

This chain links TRBV7-2 with TRBJ2-2; 9 bases match TRBD2. There are 16 residues in the CDR3. Germline loops: CDR1 SGHTA, CDR2 FQGNSA. V shed 6 bases, J shed 0 bases, and the junction held 5 bases outside the gene matches. The CDR3 nucleotides read TGTGCCAGCAGGTCACCTAGCGGGGCGAACACCGGGGAGCTGTTTTTT. Translating it yields CASRSPSGANTGELFF. Looking up the rest from reference TRBV7-2 and TRBJ2-2 gives the full variable domain: GAGVSQSPSNKVTEKGKDVELRCDPISGHTALYWYRQSLGQGLEFLIYFQGNSAPDKSGLPSDRFSAERTGGSVSTLTIQRTQQEDSAVYLCASRSPSGANTGELFFGEGSRLTVL.

This clone was seen a single time. V is TRBV29-1 and J is TRBJ2-5, with D perhaps TRBD2 (7 bases). Germline-derived CDR1 and CDR2 are SQVTM and ANQGSEA. Deletions cut 7 bases from V and 1 base from J, with 16 bases between. CDR3 length equals 14 residues. The CDR3 region has the DNA TGCAGCGCCCCGGGCGGGGGCCTCCAAGAGACCCAGTACTTC. This gives the protein CSAPGGGLQETQYF.

This clone has a single count. This sequence joins TRBV5-1 and TRBJ2-2, with 9 bases that match TRBD2. This CDR3 contains 15 residues. With 4 bases clipped from V and 5 bases from J, the junction kept 6 bases outside the gene matches. Germline CDR1 and CDR2: SGHRS and YFSETQ. CDR3 in DNA: TGCGCCAGCAGCCGCCTAGCGGGGCAGACCGGGGAGCTGTTTTTT. Its protein is CASSRLAGQTGELFF.

The V and J genes are TRBV4-2 and TRBJ2-5; TRBD2 agrees at 9 bases. The CDR3 is 16 amino acids. The ends lost 0 bases at V and 5 bases at J; junction bases unmatched: 7. Germline V gives CDR1 LGHNA, CDR2 YNFKEQ. The CDR3 sequence: CASSQESRGGWETQYF. The CDR3 region has the DNA TGTGCCAGCAGCCAAGAGTCGCGGGGGGGGTGGGAGACCCAGTACTTC.

V and J are TRBV7-6 and TRBJ1-4; no reliable D call. The CDR3 spans 15 residues. Germline CDR1 reads SGHVS; CDR2 reads FNYEAQ. The V end was cut by 0 bases, the J end by 4 bases, with 9 bases between. CDR3 region: CASSLAVAGNEKLFF. CDR3 sequence (DNA): TGTGCCAGCAGCTTAGCGGTGGCGGGTAATGAAAAACTGTTTTTT.

This clone occurred a few times. This chain uses TRBV7-9 with TRBJ2-3; TRBD2 aligns across 14 bases. Trimming removed 4 bases from V and 1 base from J; junction bases left unmatched: 4. The V gene's germline CDR1 is SEHNR and CDR2 FQNEAQ (reference sequence). CDR3 length equals 17 residues. For the CDR3, the DNA is TGTGCCAGCAGCTCGCTGACTAGCGGGGGGGGCACAGATACGCAGTATTTT. Its protein is CASSSLTSGGGTDTQYF. Based on the CDR3 plus reference TRBV7-9 and TRBJ2-3, the full variable domain is DTGVSQNPRHKITKRGQNVTFRCDPISEHNRLYWYRQTLGQGPEFLTYFQNEAQLEKSRLLSDRFSAERPKGSFSTLEIQRTEQGDSAMYLCASSSLTSGGGTDTQYFGPGTRLTVL.

This clone was picked up one time. This chain uses TRBV12-5 with TRBJ2-1; TRBD2 aligns across 13 bases. CDR3 size: 17 residues. CDR1 and CDR2 (germline): LGHNT, FRNRAP. Trimming took 4 bases from V and 0 from J; bases not matched to a gene: 3. This CDR3 reads CASGSRTSGSSYNEQFF. In DNA form, the CDR3 reads TGTGCTAGTGGTTCACGGACTAGCGGGAGCTCCTACAATGAGCAGTTCTTC.

V gene TRBV15 combines with J gene TRBJ1-5, with 8 bases identical to TRBD1. The CDR3 consists of 16 residues. Germline V gene lookup returns CDR1 LNHNV and CDR2 YYDKDF (reference sequence). V gave up 5 bases and J gave up 4 bases; unmatched junction bases: 10. The CDR3 loop reads CATSPWGTGENQPQHF. DNA for the CDR3: TGTGCCACCAGCCCATGGGGGACAGGTGAGAATCAGCCCCAGCATTTT.

J is TRBJ1-1 and V is TRBV14, with D maybe TRBD1 (5 bases). The germline V and J ends were trimmed by 1 base and 0 bases, with 15 bases remaining between them. This CDR3 is built from 17 residues. Germline V gene data show CDR1 as SGHDN and CDR2 as FVKESK. In nucleotides, the CDR3 is TGTGCCAGCAGCCAAGGTTTAGGGACTACATTGAACACTGAAGCTTTCTTT. Translating it yields CASSQGLGTTLNTEAFF.

The CDR3 spells CATRKEETQYF. The DNA for the CDR3 is TGTGCCACCCGCAAGGAGGAGACCCAGTACTTC. This chain links TRBV6-1 with TRBJ2-5; the D is unclear. CDR1 and CDR2 from the germline V gene are MNHNS and SASEGT. The CDR3 is made up of 11 amino acids. The V gene lost 10 bases and the J gene lost 5 bases, with 11 bases spanning the gap.

J is TRBJ2-1 and V is TRBV11-3, with 9 bases fitting TRBD2. CDR1 SGHNT and CDR2 YENEEA come from the germline V gene. V was clipped by 3 bases and J by 4 bases; unmatched bases: 1. The CDR3 spans 14 residues. The CDR3 reads CASSFSGGYNEQFF. For the CDR3, the DNA is TGTGCCAGCAGCTTTAGCGGGGGATACAATGAGCAGTTCTTC. The full variable domain, with the rest looked up from reference TRBV11-3 and TRBJ2-1, is EAGVVQSPRYKIIEKKQPVAFWCNPISGHNTLYWYLQNLGQGPELLIRYENEEAVDDSQLPKDRFSAERLKGVDSTLKIQPAELGDSAVYLCASSFSGGYNEQFFGPGTRLTVL.

V is TRBV6-6 and J is TRBJ1-3; maybe TRBD1 (6 bases). CDR3 length: 16 amino acids. Germline CDR1 reads MNHNY; CDR2 reads SVGAGI (reference sequence). V lost 0 bases and J 4 bases, leaving 13 bases between the germline ends. CDR3 sequence: CASSYSPRGGGNTIYF. The DNA of the CDR3 is TGTGCCAGCAGTTACTCCCCCAGGGGAGGGGGAAACACCATATATTTT.

This chain connects TRBV14 to TRBJ1-2; 8 positions match TRBD1. V gave up 1 base and J gave up 6 bases; unmatched junction bases: 7. The CDR3 has 15 amino acids. Per the germline V gene, CDR1 is SGHDN and CDR2 is FVKESK. CDR3 in DNA: TGTGCCAGCAGCCAAGGGGGACAGGAAAGGCATGGCTACACCTTC. This gives the protein CASSQGGQERHGYTF.

The V gene is TRBV7-3, the J gene TRBJ2-2; D ambiguous. CDR3 length equals 12 residues. The germline gives CDR1 SGHTA, CDR2 FQGTGA. V was trimmed by 3 bases and J by 8 bases, leaving 7 bases between them. The CDR3 here is CASSFPIGELFF. CDR3 DNA sequence: TGTGCCAGCAGCTTTCCTATAGGGGAGCTGTTTTTT.